These T cell receptor beta chains were read from a single sample in a study of blood T cell repertoires in COVID-19. Repertoires were generated with immunoSEQ multiplex PCR, while TCRdb's copy carries only in-frame clones and drops some. The table records a few hundred thousand clones, about 89% of them present only once. Material: peripheral blood. These receptors all stem from a woman in her fifties or sixties who had recovered from COVID-19. Both conserved end residues are part of each CDR3. Each record gives: V gene, J gene, D gene, CDR3 protein, CDR3 DNA. A D gene is named only where the DNA matches it firmly.

V gene: TRBV29-1; J gene: TRBJ2-2; D gene: -; CDR3 protein: CSAARAGTGELFF; CDR3 DNA: TGCAGCGCGGCCAGGGCCGGGACCGGGGAGCTGTTTTTT
V gene: TRBV2; J gene: TRBJ1-4; D gene: -; CDR3 protein: CASISSRTEKLFF; CDR3 DNA: TGTGCCAGCATATCATCCAGAACCGAAAAACTGTTTTTT
V gene: TRBV4-1; J gene: TRBJ2-7; D gene: TRBD2; CDR3 protein: CASSQGGTSANYEQYF; CDR3 DNA: TGCGCCAGCAGCCAGGGGGGGACTAGCGCAAACTACGAGCAGTACTTC
V gene: TRBV19; J gene: TRBJ2-7; D gene: TRBD1; CDR3 protein: CASSRITGGSYEQYF; CDR3 DNA: TGTGCCAGTAGTAGGATAACAGGGGGCTCCTACGAGCAGTACTTC
V gene: TRBV11-2; J gene: TRBJ1-3; D gene: -; CDR3 protein: CASSESYTIYF; CDR3 DNA: TGTGCCAGCAGCGAGAGCTACACCATATATTTT
V gene: TRBV7-2; J gene: TRBJ2-1; D gene: TRBD2; CDR3 protein: CASSLLAGDKNEQFF; CDR3 DNA: TGTGCCAGCAGCTTACTAGCGGGAGATAAGAATGAGCAGTTCTTC
V gene: TRBV6-5; J gene: TRBJ2-3; D gene: TRBD2; CDR3 protein: CASRLSGGAGDTQYF; CDR3 DNA: TGTGCCAGCAGGCTAAGCGGGGGGGCTGGAGATACGCAGTATTTT
V gene: TRBV18; J gene: TRBJ1-1; D gene: TRBD1; CDR3 protein: CASSPPGQGGTEAFF; CDR3 DNA: TGTGCCAGCTCACCACCGGGACAGGGAGGCACTGAAGCTTTCTTT
V gene: TRBV28; J gene: TRBJ1-2; D gene: -; CDR3 protein: CASMGDTNYGYTF; CDR3 DNA: TGTGCCAGCATGGGGGACACTAACTATGGCTACACCTTC
V gene: TRBV4-2; J gene: TRBJ2-3; D gene: -; CDR3 protein: CASSQGWSRSGGTDTQYF; CDR3 DNA: TGTGCCAGCAGCCAAGGTTGGTCCCGGAGCGGTGGCACAGATACGCAGTATTTT
V gene: TRBV19; J gene: TRBJ1-2; D gene: -; CDR3 protein: CASSPTLGVDYGYTF; CDR3 DNA: TGTGCCAGTAGCCCAACCCTGGGCGTGGACTATGGCTACACCTTC
V gene: TRBV12-3/TRBV12-4; J gene: TRBJ1-2; D gene: -; CDR3 protein: CASSGRTDYGYTF; CDR3 DNA: TGTGCCAGCAGTGGACGGACAGACTATGGCTACACCTTC
V gene: TRBV28; J gene: TRBJ1-6; D gene: -; CDR3 protein: CASSLVRGDSPLHF; CDR3 DNA: TGTGCCAGCAGTTTAGTCCGGGGGGATTCACCCCTCCACTTT